Listed below are T cell receptor beta chains from one sample, sequenced in a study of response to subunit inactivated influenza vaccine. TCRdb ran MiXCR on the RT-PCR reads and lists one entry per CDR3 protein. The data show about 180,000 distinct CDR3 sequences, about 10% seen once. The source material was non-naive T cells sorted from PBMCs, sampled on the day of vaccination. The receptors were gathered from a man aged 50 to 60 who received an inactivated influenza vaccine. CDR3s include the opening cysteine and the closing phenylalanine or tryptophan. The order of the fields is J gene, D gene, clone size, V gene, CDR3 protein, CDR3 DNA. A D gene is named only where the DNA matches it firmly. The listing skips clone size in some rows; elsewhere it reads once, few, many or a size class.

>TRBJ2-1|TRBD1|few|TRBV4-3
CASSRNRGRLDNEQFF
TGCGCCAGCAGCCGGAACAGGGGAAGGCTAGACAATGAGCAGTTCTTC
>TRBJ2-7|NA|many|TRBV5-5
CASSFSRGRGGEQYF
TGTGCCAGCAGCTTTAGCAGAGGCCGGGGCGGCGAGCAGTACTTC
>TRBJ1-1|NA|few|TRBV20-1
CSARDWANTEAFF
TGCAGTGCTAGAGACTGGGCGAACACTGAAGCTTTCTTT
>TRBJ2-3|NA|NA|TRBV3-1
CASREDRVGDTQYF
TGTGCCAGCAGAGAGGATCGGGTGGGAGATACGCAGTATTTT
>TRBJ2-5|NA|many|TRBV5-1
CASSLDTQETQYF
TGCGCCAGCAGCTTGGACACCCAAGAGACCCAGTACTTC
>TRBJ1-2|NA|many|TRBV5-1
CASSLGTSSTHLYGYTF
TGCGCCAGCAGCTTGGGGACTTCGTCCACCCATCTCTATGGCTACACCTTC
>TRBJ2-1|NA|many|TRBV20-1
CSVGIADSYNEQFF
TGCAGTGTTGGAATAGCGGACTCCTACAATGAGCAGTTCTTC
>TRBJ2-3|NA|NA|TRBV5-1
CASSLLGAERTDTQYF
TGCGCCAGCAGCCTTCTGGGGGCGGAGCGCACAGATACGCAGTATTTT
>TRBJ1-1|NA|many|TRBV20-1
CSARPENTEAFF
TGCAGTGCTAGACCGGAGAACACTGAAGCTTTCTTT
>TRBJ1-5|TRBD1|NA|TRBV28
CASSQPGQGVIQPQHF
TGTGCCAGCAGTCAGCCGGGACAGGGGGTGATTCAGCCCCAGCATTTT
>TRBJ2-3|NA|many|TRBV29-1
CSVEEVAQYF
TGCAGCGTTGAGGAGGTCGCGCAGTATTTT
>TRBJ1-1|NA|many|TRBV12-3/TRBV12-4
CASRGQVNTEAFF
TGTGCCAGCAGGGGTCAGGTGAACACTGAAGCTTTCTTT
>TRBJ1-5|NA|many|TRBV12-3/TRBV12-4
CASSSRGQPQHF
TGTGCCAGCAGTTCCCGGGGTCAGCCCCAGCATTTT
>TRBJ1-1|NA|NA|TRBV11-1
CASSQTYFPQGGGDTEAFF
TGTGCCAGCAGCCAGACCTACTTCCCACAGGGAGGTGGTGACACTGAAGCTTTCTTT
>TRBJ2-5|TRBD2|NA|TRBV6-2/TRBV6-3
CASSFLAGGRAEGTQYF
TGTGCCAGCAGTTTCTTAGCTGGCGGGAGGGCTGAGGGGACCCAGTACTTC
>TRBJ2-5|TRBD2|NA|TRBV3-1
CASSPGLAGGAQETQYF
TGTGCCAGCAGCCCGGGACTAGCGGGAGGAGCGCAAGAGACCCAGTACTTC
>TRBJ1-2|TRBD1|NA|TRBV20-1
CSASRTGPSTF
TGCAGTGCTAGCCGGACAGGGCCAAGCACCTTC
>TRBJ2-7|NA|many|TRBV29-1
CSVEVRSTYEQYF
TGCAGCGTTGAAGTCAGGAGTACCTACGAGCAGTACTTC
>TRBJ2-5|NA|many|TRBV6-5
CASSSPLTGEGETQYF
TGTGCCAGCAGTTCCCCCTTGACAGGGGAGGGGGAGACCCAGTACTTC
>TRBJ2-1|NA|many|TRBV9
CASSLTEYNEQFF
TGTGCCAGCAGCTTAACAGAATACAATGAGCAGTTCTTC
>TRBJ2-7|TRBD2|NA|TRBV20-1
CSATGLAGGERSYEQYF
TGCAGTGCTACTGGACTAGCGGGAGGGGAAAGGTCCTACGAGCAGTACTTC
>TRBJ2-7|TRBD1|NA|TRBV7-2
CASSSGTGRSLEQYF
TGTGCCAGCAGCTCTGGGACAGGGCGGTCCCTCGAGCAGTACTTC
>TRBJ2-2|NA|NA|TRBV5-1
CASSLGHTNTGELFF
TGCGCCAGCAGCTTGGGACATACGAACACCGGGGAGCTGTTTTTT
>TRBJ2-1|NA|NA|TRBV20-1
CSARFPSRSYNEQFF
TGCAGTGCTAGATTCCCCAGCCGCTCCTACAATGAGCAGTTCTTC
>TRBJ2-3|TRBD1|NA|TRBV3-1
CASRPTGTGADTQYF
TGTGCCAGCAGACCCACCGGGACAGGGGCGGATACGCAGTATTTT
>TRBJ2-2|TRBD2|NA|TRBV4-1
CASYSGGNTGELFF
TGCGCCAGTTATAGCGGGGGGAACACCGGGGAGCTGTTTTTT
>TRBJ2-5|NA|few|TRBV5-1
CASSPGGQQETQYF
TGCGCCAGCAGCCCCGGTGGACAACAAGAGACCCAGTACTTC
>TRBJ1-5|TRBD1|many|TRBV6-2/TRBV6-3
CASSSDRGRVVSNQPQHF
TGTGCCAGCAGTTCGGACAGGGGGCGCGTCGTGAGCAATCAGCCCCAGCATTTT
>TRBJ2-1|NA|many|TRBV7-2
CASSLDWWRDRNEQFF
TGTGCCAGCAGCTTAGATTGGTGGAGGGATAGGAATGAGCAGTTCTTC
>TRBJ1-2|NA|few|TRBV4-3
CASSQAEGEGGLYGYTF
TGCGCCAGCAGCCAGGCCGAGGGGGAGGGTGGGCTCTATGGCTACACCTTC
>TRBJ2-7|NA|few|TRBV4-2
CASSQDWGQGSYEQYF
TGTGCCAGCAGCCAAGATTGGGGCCAGGGGAGTTACGAGCAGTACTTC
>TRBJ1-6|NA|many|TRBV10-3
CAISDRSGTGNSPLHF
TGTGCCATCAGTGATCGATCCGGGACGGGGAATTCACCCCTCCACTTT
>TRBJ2-2|NA|many|TRBV12-3/TRBV12-4
CASKEGPLLGGELFF
TGTGCCAGCAAGGAGGGACCCCTACTCGGGGGGGAGCTGTTTTTT
>TRBJ2-2|TRBD1|NA|TRBV29-1
CSVDRGHTGELFF
TGCAGCGTTGACAGGGGGCACACCGGGGAGCTGTTTTTT
>TRBJ2-7|TRBD1|many|TRBV10-3
CAISKPGQGVHEQYF
TGTGCCATCAGTAAACCGGGACAGGGCGTACACGAGCAGTACTTC
>TRBJ1-1|NA|few|TRBV28
CASRIIQANTEAFF
TGTGCCAGCCGGATCATACAGGCGAACACTGAAGCTTTCTTT
>TRBJ2-3|NA|many|TRBV7-7
CASSEGAQGTDTQYF
TGTGCCAGCAGCGAGGGCGCCCAAGGAACAGATACGCAGTATTTT
>TRBJ2-1|NA|NA|TRBV11-2
CASSLDGRNNEQFF
TGTGCCAGCAGCTTAGACGGTCGGAACAATGAGCAGTTCTTC
>TRBJ2-7|TRBD1|many|TRBV10-3
CAISESSRGRYEQYF
TGTGCCATCAGTGAGTCATCCAGGGGGCGGTACGAGCAGTACTTC
>TRBJ2-5|NA|few|TRBV6-2/TRBV6-3
CASSSHDSVGETQYF
TGTGCCAGCAGTTCCCATGACTCGGTCGGAGAGACCCAGTACTTC
>TRBJ1-6|NA|few|TRBV25-1
CASSEQGSYNSPLHF
TGTGCCAGCAGTGAGCAAGGCTCCTATAATTCACCCCTCCACTTT
>TRBJ2-7|TRBD2|many|TRBV7-2
CASSWGLAAYEQYF
TGTGCCAGCAGCTGGGGACTAGCGGCCTACGAGCAGTACTTC
>TRBJ1-2|NA|many|TRBV6-2/TRBV6-3
CASRPLGSNYGYTF
TGTGCCAGCAGGCCTCTTGGATCTAACTATGGCTACACCTTC
>TRBJ1-4|NA|few|TRBV11-2
CASTRDGREKLFF
TGTGCCAGCACCCGGGACGGAAGGGAAAAACTGTTTTTT
>TRBJ1-2|NA|few|TRBV12-3/TRBV12-4
CASSWAGGDYGYTF
TGTGCCAGCAGTTGGGCCGGGGGGGACTATGGCTACACCTTC
>TRBJ2-1|NA|NA|TRBV6-2/TRBV6-3
CASSSYGSEQFF
TGTGCCAGCAGTTCTTATGGGTCTGAGCAGTTCTTC
>TRBJ1-5|NA|NA|TRBV20-1
CSARDRINQPQHF
TGCAGTGCTAGAGACCGCATCAATCAGCCCCAGCATTTT
>TRBJ2-3|TRBD1|NA|TRBV7-2
CASSPGQGVWGSDTQYF
TGTGCCAGCAGCCCCGGACAGGGCGTCTGGGGCTCAGATACGCAGTATTTT
>TRBJ1-5|NA|NA|TRBV12-3/TRBV12-4
CASSLRGGRQPQHF
TGTGCCAGCAGTTTAAGGGGGGGCAGGCAGCCCCAGCATTTT
>TRBJ2-5|NA|NA|TRBV7-2
CASSLLRGLQETQYF
TGTGCCAGCAGCCTACTCAGGGGTCTTCAAGAGACCCAGTACTTC
>TRBJ2-3|NA|few|TRBV4-2
CASSQTRGDTQYF
TGTGCCAGCAGCCAGACTAGGGGGGATACGCAGTATTTT
>TRBJ2-5|NA|few|TRBV5-1
CASSLSRGGTETQYF
TGCGCCAGCAGCCTTTCAAGGGGGGGCACGGAGACCCAGTACTTC
>TRBJ2-4|TRBD2|NA|TRBV6-2/TRBV6-3
CASTHRTSGRDIAKNIQYF
TGTGCCAGCACTCACCGGACTAGCGGGAGGGACATAGCCAAAAACATTCAGTACTTC
>TRBJ1-5|NA|many|TRBV28
CAAGGFNQPQHF
TGTGCAGCGGGCGGGTTCAATCAGCCCCAGCATTTT
>TRBJ2-2|NA|few|TRBV7-2
CASSPSTSWMGELFF
TGTGCCAGCAGCCCCTCAACCTCCTGGATGGGGGAGCTGTTTTTT